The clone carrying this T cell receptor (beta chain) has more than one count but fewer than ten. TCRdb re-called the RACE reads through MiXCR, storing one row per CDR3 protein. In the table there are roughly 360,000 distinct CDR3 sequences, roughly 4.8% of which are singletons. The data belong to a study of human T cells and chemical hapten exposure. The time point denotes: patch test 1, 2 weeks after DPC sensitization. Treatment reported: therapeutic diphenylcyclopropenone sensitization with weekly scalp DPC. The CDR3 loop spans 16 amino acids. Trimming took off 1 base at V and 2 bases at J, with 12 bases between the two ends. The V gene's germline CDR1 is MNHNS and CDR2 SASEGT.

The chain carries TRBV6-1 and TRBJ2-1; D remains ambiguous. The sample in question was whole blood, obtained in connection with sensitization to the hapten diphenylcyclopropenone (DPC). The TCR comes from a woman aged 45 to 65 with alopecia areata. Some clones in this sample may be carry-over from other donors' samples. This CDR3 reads CASSEGAIATYNEQFF. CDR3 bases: TGTGCCAGCAGTGAAGGGGCGATTGCTACCTACAATGAGCAGTTCTTC.